These 21 T cell receptor beta chains were sequenced from one sample in a study of early T cells in non-severe SARS-CoV-2 infection (dated by TCRdb to 2020 to 2022). The library was made by 5' RACE. Data came from a NextSeq 500. In-frame beta chains were kept once TCRdb had trimmed the public reads at Q25 with fastp and called clones with MiXCR. For every CDR3 protein sequence, its rows merge into one entry that carries the most common genes and DNA. In this sample the table shows tens of thousands of distinct CDR3 sequences, over 15% of which occur a single time. The top ten clonotypes cover about 5% of the sample. Here the sequenced sample was whole blood, taken at baseline. The receptor source for this set is an adult who was a healthcare worker with PCR-confirmed SARS-CoV-2 infection or an uninfected control (not recorded which).

The chain couples TRBV10-2 to TRBJ2-2, with D uncertain. CDR1 WSHSY and CDR2 SAAADI come from the germline V gene. Trimming pared 7 bases from V and 1 base from J, leaving 10 bases between. The CDR3 has 14 amino acids. CDR3 nucleotides: TGCGCCAGCAACTTAGATCTGAACACCGGGGAGCTGTTTTTT. This translates into CASNLDLNTGELFF.

The gene calls are TRBV5-1 and TRBJ2-5; 7 bases match TRBD1. This CDR3 is 15 amino acids long. Unmatched junction bases numbered 11, after V lost 4 bases and J lost 5 bases. The germline CDR1 and CDR2 sequences are SGHRS and YFSETQ. The CDR3 sequence: CASSRDSPQRETQYF. Written as DNA, the CDR3 is TGCGCCAGCAGCCGGGACAGTCCCCAACGGGAGACCCAGTACTTC.

The V call is TRBV4-1, the J call TRBJ1-4, with unresolved D. V was trimmed by 2 bases and J by 3 bases, leaving 13 bases between them. CDR3 size: 16 residues. CDR1 and CDR2 from the germline V gene are MGHRA and YSYEKL. The CDR3 here is CASSQSWDVANEKLFF. The CDR3 DNA reads TGCGCCAGCAGCCAATCGTGGGATGTTGCTAATGAAAAACTGTTTTTT.

The rearrangement joins TRBV29-1 to TRBJ2-2; D is perhaps TRBD2 (6 bases). The CDR3 covers 12 residues. CDR1 is SQVTM and CDR2 is ANQGSEA in the germline V gene. V was cut by 5 bases and J by 7 bases, with 11 bases left in between. CDR3 region: CSVSGVGGELFF. The CDR3 DNA follows: TGCAGCGTTTCGGGGGTAGGCGGGGAGCTGTTTTTT.

This clonotype was seen repeatedly, ten times or more. This chain connects TRBV4-2 to TRBJ1-1, with D hard to call. The CDR3 is 14 amino acids. The V and J ends lost 3 bases and 4 bases respectively, with 12 bases between them. The germline CDR1 and CDR2 sequences are LGHNA and YNFKEQ. CDR3 nucleotide sequence: TGTGCCAGCAGCCAGGAACGGCTGATCACTGAAGCTTTCTTT. Translating gives CASSQERLITEAFF.

The chain uses TRBV9 and TRBJ2-7; TRBD1 matches 7 bases. V lost 5 bases to trimming and J lost 5 bases; unmatched junction nucleotides: 10. The germline V gene has CDR1 SGDLS and CDR2 YYNGEE. CDR3 length: 14 amino acids. The CDR3 DNA follows: TGTGCCAGCAGTGATGCAGGGGGTCGAAACGAGCAGTACTTC. Protein sequence: CASSDAGGRNEQYF.

This clonotype has just a few counts. The V and J genes are TRBV7-9 and TRBJ2-2; D is unclear. The CDR3 has 10 amino acids. Trimming pared 8 bases from V and 8 bases from J, leaving 6 bases between. The germline V gene encodes CDR1 SEHNR and CDR2 FQNEAQ (reference sequence). In nucleotides, the CDR3 is TGTGCCAGCGGCGGTGGGGAGCTGTTTTTT. Protein sequence: CASGGGELFF. The full variable domain, rest sourced from reference TRBV7-9 and TRBJ2-2, is DTGVSQNPRHKITKRGQNVTFRCDPISEHNRLYWYRQTLGQGPEFLTYFQNEAQLEKSRLLSDRFSAERPKGSFSTLEIQRTEQGDSAMYLCASGGGELFFGEGSRLTVL.

V is TRBV20-1 and J is TRBJ2-1, with no clear D. Germline-derived CDR1 and CDR2 are DFQATT and SNEGSKA (reference sequence). V shed 0 bases and J shed 8 bases, with 20 bases lying between them. This CDR3 has 16 amino acids. CDR3 sequence (DNA): TGCAGTGCTAGAGATGGTGGTAGCTCGACGGTCGATGAGCAGTTCTTC. Protein product: CSARDGGSSTVDEQFF.

In its sample, this clonotype was seen a few times. The V and J genes are TRBV28 and TRBJ2-7, with 7 bases aligning to TRBD1. The V gene's germline CDR1 is MDHEN and CDR2 SYDVKM. This CDR3 is built from 15 residues. Trimming took 5 bases from V and 2 from J; bases not matched to a gene: 9. CDR3 loop: CASSPGTATTYEQYF. CDR3 bases: TGTGCCAGCAGTCCCGGGACAGCTACGACCTACGAGCAGTACTTC.

This clonotype has just a few counts. The chain carries TRBV6-1 and TRBJ1-1; D is unresolved. CDR1 is MNHNS and CDR2 is SASEGT in the germline V gene. V dropped 0 bases and J dropped 4 bases, with 3 bases sitting between them. The CDR3 contains 12 residues. The CDR3 DNA reads as TGTGCCAGCAGTGAAGCCAGCACTGAAGCTTTCTTT. Translation gives CASSEASTEAFF.

J is TRBJ2-5 and V is TRBV5-1; D not resolved. This CDR3 region has 12 residues. Germline lookup yields CDR1 SGHRS and CDR2 YFSETQ. The V and J ends lost 5 bases and 4 bases respectively, with 9 bases between them. The CDR3 DNA follows: TGCGCCAGCAGTAAGGACGCAGAGACCCAGTACTTC. It codes for CASSKDAETQYF.

A few counts support this clonotype. The genes are TRBV18 and TRBJ1-1; D is undetermined. Per the germline V gene, CDR1 is KGHSH and CDR2 is LQKENI. The ends were cut back, 7 bases at V and 3 bases at J, with 12 bases in the middle. The CDR3 contains 13 residues. The CDR3 DNA reads TGTGCCAGCTACGGAGGGCTGGACACTGAAGCTTTCTTT. Its protein product is CASYGGLDTEAFF.

The chain uses TRBV5-4 and TRBJ2-7, with TRBD2 matching 13 bases. The CDR3 is 15 residues long. Germline values: CDR1 SGHNT, CDR2 YYREEE (reference sequence). V was pared by 1 base and J by 3 bases, with 1 base of the junction left unmatched. The CDR3 protein is CASSLRTSGSYEQYF. CDR3 nucleotides: TGTGCCAGCAGCTTGCGGACTAGCGGGAGCTACGAGCAGTACTTC.

This clonotype was seen ten or more times. The chain has TRBV6-1 and TRBJ2-7, with D hard to call. V lost 3 bases and J lost 3, with 15 bases in between. The CDR3 covers 15 residues. Germline assignment: CDR1 MNHNS and CDR2 SASEGT. This chain's CDR3 is CASSDGGSFHYEQYF. DNA of the CDR3: TGTGCCAGCAGTGACGGCGGAAGCTTTCACTACGAGCAGTACTTC.

This chain joins TRBV7-2 and TRBJ2-3; D not resolved. The V gene lost 2 bases and the J gene lost 5 bases, with 5 bases spanning the gap. CDR1 is SGHTA, CDR2 FQGNSA, per germline. This CDR3 has 12 amino acids. The DNA of the CDR3 is TGTGCCAGCAGCTTATGGGAAGATACGCAGTATTTT. It encodes CASSLWEDTQYF.

The chain employs TRBV11-2 and TRBJ2-5, with 7 bases aligning to TRBD1. With 8 bases clipped from V and 5 bases from J, the junction kept 14 bases outside the gene matches. CDR1 is SGHAT, CDR2 FQNNGV, per germline. The CDR3 consists of 15 residues. The CDR3 DNA reads TGTGCCAGCCGAAGCGTACGGGACAGTCGGGAGACCCAGTACTTC. It is translated as CASRSVRDSRETQYF.

This clonotype was picked up many times. The chain links TRBV29-1 to TRBJ1-1; tentatively, D is TRBD1 (6 bases). Germline V gene lookup returns CDR1 SQVTM and CDR2 ANQGSEA. The CDR3 sequence is 14 residues long. Trimming stripped 4 bases from V and 0 bases from J, with 12 bases between. CDR3 DNA: TGCAGCGTTGTGGGGGGGCCAGTGAACACTGAAGCTTTCTTT. Residues: CSVVGGPVNTEAFF.

The chain carries TRBV30 and TRBJ1-1, with D possibly TRBD1 on 6 matching bases. V shed 2 bases and J shed 8 bases, with 12 bases lying between them. The CDR3 length is 12 residues. Germline-derived CDR1 and CDR2 are GTSNPN and SVGIG (reference sequence). The CDR3 reads CAWSPGHTEAFF. The DNA of the CDR3 is TGTGCCTGGAGTCCGGGACATACGGAAGCTTTCTTT.

This chain joins TRBV20-1 and TRBJ1-4; possible D gene TRBD1, 5 bases. Trimming left V 5 bases short and J 4 bases short, with 8 bases between. Germline values: CDR1 DFQATT, CDR2 SNEGSKA (reference sequence). CDR3 length equals 12 residues. CDR3 bases: TGCAGTGCTCGGGACGGTAATGAAAAACTGTTTTTT. This translates into CSARDGNEKLFF.

The chain carries TRBV7-7 and TRBJ2-7, with D possibly TRBD2 on 5 matching bases. The germline CDR1 and CDR2 sequences are SSHAT and FNYEAQ (reference sequence). V dropped 1 base and J dropped 0 bases, with 10 bases sitting between them. This CDR3 has 15 residues. The CDR3, as DNA: TGTGCCAGCAGCTTAGGACGGGGAAGCTCCTACGAGCAGTACTTC. Residues: CASSLGRGSSYEQYF.

This clonotype has just a few counts. The chain joins TRBV28 to TRBJ2-7, with D perhaps matching TRBD1 (5 bases). The germline V gene encodes CDR1 MDHEN and CDR2 SYDVKM. The CDR3 is made up of 13 amino acids. Trimming removed 8 bases from V and 3 bases from J, with 14 bases in between. The CDR3 nucleotides are TGTGCCAGCCGTCGTTCAGACAGCTACGAGCAGTACTTC. Translation: CASRRSDSYEQYF.